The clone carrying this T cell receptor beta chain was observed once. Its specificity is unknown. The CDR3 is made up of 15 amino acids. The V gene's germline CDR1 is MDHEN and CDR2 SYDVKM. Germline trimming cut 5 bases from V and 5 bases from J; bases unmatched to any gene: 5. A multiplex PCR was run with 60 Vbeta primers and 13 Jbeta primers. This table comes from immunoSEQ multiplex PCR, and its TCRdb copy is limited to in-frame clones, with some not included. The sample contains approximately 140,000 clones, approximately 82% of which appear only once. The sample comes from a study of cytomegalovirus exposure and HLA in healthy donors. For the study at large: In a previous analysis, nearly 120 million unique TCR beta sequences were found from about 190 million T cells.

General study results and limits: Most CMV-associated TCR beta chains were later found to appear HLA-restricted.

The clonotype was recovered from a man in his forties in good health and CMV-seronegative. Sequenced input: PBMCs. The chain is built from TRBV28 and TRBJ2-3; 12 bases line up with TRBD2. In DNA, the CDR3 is TGTGCCAGCAGTACCCCGGGACTAGCGGGAGATACGCAGTATTTT. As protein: CASSTPGLAGDTQYF.